The 16 T cell receptor beta chains presented below share a single source sample, sequenced in a study of post-analysis software for immune sequencing data. Study findings and constraints: Controls showed lower frequencies than patients for five TRBV segments, and TRBV5-6, TRBV5-1 and TRBV20-1 were among these.

Antigens of these TCRs are unknown. Unique molecular identifiers were built into the TCR beta cDNA libraries. TCRdb analysed the PCR reads with MiXCR anew, one entry per CDR3 protein. The sample yields about 800,000 distinct CDR3 sequences, approximately 30% seen once. Sequences were obtained from blood. The receptors derive from a girl aged 10 to 17 with multiple sclerosis.

This chain uses TRBV6-1 with TRBJ1-2, with 11 bases identical to TRBD1. CDR3 length equals 14 residues. V lost 6 bases to trimming and J lost 10 bases; unmatched junction nucleotides: 10. The V gene's germline CDR1 is MNHNS and CDR2 SASEGT. CDR3 sequence reads: CASRQTGTGGSYTF. CDR3 bases: TGTGCCAGCAGGCAGACCGGGACAGGGGGGTCCTACACCTTC.

The sample holds one count of this clonotype. Since the CDR3 does not end with the conserved phenylalanine or tryptophan, this likely comes from a read error. The gene calls are TRBV9 and TRBJ2-1; 14 bases map to TRBD2. Looked up from germline, CDR1 is SGDLS and CDR2 is YYNGEE. The CDR3 has 18 amino acids. V was pared by 3 bases and J by 7 bases, with 12 bases of the junction left unmatched. The CDR3 DNA reads as TGTGCCAGCAGCGCAACCCGGGGACTAGCGGGAGAGAGGAATGAGCAGTTCCTC. Amino acids: CASSATRGLAGERNEQFL.

This clonotype was detected only a few times. The chain employs TRBV29-1 and TRBJ2-7, with D uncertain. Germline lookup yields CDR1 SQVTM and CDR2 ANQGSEA. With 2 bases removed from V and 1 base from J, the gap between germline ends came to 3 bases. CDR3 length equals 11 residues. The CDR3 reads CSVEQSYEQYF. The CDR3 nucleotides read TGCAGCGTTGAACAGTCCTACGAGCAGTACTTC.

Only a few counts were recorded for this clonotype. The chain links TRBV29-1 to TRBJ2-5, with D perhaps matching TRBD2 (6 bases). The CDR3 is 12 residues long. V shed 5 bases and J shed 4 bases, with 11 bases lying between them. The germline V gene encodes CDR1 SQVTM and CDR2 ANQGSEA. The CDR3 DNA sequence: TGCAGCGTTTTGGGGGGACCAGAGACCCAGTACTTC. Protein sequence: CSVLGGPETQYF.

The chain uses TRBV7-2 and TRBJ2-3; possibly TRBD1 or TRBD2 for D (6 bases each). Germline V gene sequence: CDR1 SGHTA, CDR2 FQGNSA. The V end was cut by 1 base, the J end by 5 bases, with 22 bases between. The CDR3 loop spans 18 amino acids. The CDR3 loop reads CASSLVLVGGRGVDTQYF. The CDR3 nucleotides are TGTGCCAGCAGCTTAGTTCTGGTGGGGGGCAGAGGGGTAGATACGCAGTATTTT.

V gene TRBV18 combines with J gene TRBJ2-2, with 8 positions matching TRBD1. The CDR3 is 15 residues long. CDR1 KGHSH and CDR2 LQKENI come from the germline V gene. V lost 4 bases and J lost 5; bases outside the gene matches: 6. CDR3 protein: CASSRGQGLTGELFF. DNA for the CDR3: TGTGCCAGCTCACGTGGACAGGGTTTAACCGGGGAGCTGTTTTTT.

At least ten counts were recorded for this clonotype. The CDR3 DNA reads TGCGCCAGCAGCCCCCTGGGACTCGGTTTCAGCGGCTACACCTTC. Amino acid sequence: CASSPLGLGFSGYTF. The chain joins TRBV4-1 to TRBJ1-2, with D perhaps matching TRBD1 (5 bases). CDR3 length equals 15 residues. CDR1 is MGHRA, CDR2 YSYEKL, per germline. With 4 bases removed from V and 8 bases from J, the gap between germline ends came to 20 bases.

This clonotype was seen only a few times. The CDR3 region has the DNA TGTGCCAGCACAGTAGCGGGGGGGCCATATGAGCAGTTCTTC. Protein product: CASTVAGGPYEQFF. V is TRBV14 and J is TRBJ2-1; TRBD2 matches 11 bases. The V segment lost 7 bases and the J segment 8 bases; nucleotides outside the gene matches: 7. Germline V lookup: CDR1 SGHDN, CDR2 FVKESK. The CDR3 spans 14 residues.

The CDR3 bases are TGTGCCAGCAGTTTAGCGGGGGCCCCCTACAATGAGCAGTTCTTC. It encodes CASSLAGAPYNEQFF. The J gene is TRBJ2-1, the V gene TRBV12-3 or TRBV12-4; D perhaps matches TRBD1 (6 bases). This CDR3 comprises 15 residues. Trimming pared 0 bases from V and 2 bases from J, leaving 8 bases between.

There are a few counts of this clonotype. J is TRBJ2-3 and V is TRBV20-1; the D gene could be TRBD1 or TRBD2 (7 bases each). V lost 6 bases and J 4 bases, leaving 11 bases between the germline ends. This CDR3 spans 12 amino acids. Per germline, CDR1 DFQATT and CDR2 SNEGSKA (reference sequence). The CDR3 sequence: CSAQGGADTQYF. The DNA for the CDR3 is TGCAGTGCCCAGGGGGGGGCAGATACGCAGTATTTT.

This clonotype occurred a few times. This rearrangement joins TRBV6-5 to TRBJ2-5; no definite D call. Germline CDR1 MNHEY, CDR2 SVGAGI. The length of the CDR3 is 13 residues. The V gene lost 2 bases and the J gene lost 4 bases, with 8 bases spanning the gap. CDR3 region: CASSYLGVETQYF. The CDR3 region has the DNA TGTGCCAGCAGTTACCTAGGAGTAGAGACCCAGTACTTC.

Concerning this clonotype: At one end, the junction sequence differs from germline, possibly due to a read error. V usage is TRBV4-3 and J usage is TRBJ2-1; no definite D call. The CDR3 has 14 residues. Per the germline V gene, CDR1 is LGHNA and CDR2 is YSLEER. CDR3 region: CASSQGTLGWIRIF. CDR3 sequence (DNA): TGCGCCAGCAGCCAAGGGACCCTAGGGTGGATTCGGATCTTC.

The chain is built from TRBV7-2 and TRBJ2-7; tentative D call: TRBD1 (6 bases). V was trimmed by 4 bases and J by 0 bases, leaving 10 bases between them. This CDR3 contains 14 residues. The germline V gene encodes CDR1 SGHTA and CDR2 FQGNSA. The CDR3 reads CASSSDRISYEQYF. The CDR3 nucleotides read TGTGCCAGCAGCTCTGACAGGATCTCCTACGAGCAGTACTTC.

In nucleotides, the CDR3 is TGTGCCAGCAGCCAAAGACTCACCTATGGCTACACCTTC. Its protein product is CASSQRLTYGYTF. The chain combines TRBV3-1 with TRBJ1-2; D uncertain. Germline CDR1 and CDR2: LGHDT and YNNKEL (reference sequence). Trimming removed 2 bases from V and 4 bases from J, with 8 bases in between. The CDR3 sequence is 13 residues long.

This clonotype appeared a few times. The rearrangement joins TRBV29-1 to TRBJ2-1; 10 nucleotides align to TRBD2. V shed 3 bases and J 6 bases; nucleotides not matched to a gene: 5. The germline V gene encodes CDR1 SQVTM and CDR2 ANQGSEA. The CDR3 consists of 14 residues. The CDR3 sequence: CSVDPAGGPNEQFF. The DNA for the CDR3 is TGCAGCGTTGACCCAGCGGGAGGGCCCAATGAGCAGTTCTTC.

The rearrangement joins TRBV4-2 to TRBJ1-3; D not resolved. The V end was cut by 1 base, the J end by 9 bases, with 13 bases between. The germline CDR1 and CDR2 sequences are LGHNA and YNFKEQ. CDR3 length: 14 residues. The CDR3 DNA reads TGTGCCAGCAGCCAAGTAATAGGGAGAGTCACCATATATTTT. Protein product: CASSQVIGRVTIYF.